This TCR beta chain originates from a study of T cell responses to AZD1222 COVID-19 vaccine. Study-wide results and limits: Recipients of two AZD1222 doses showed rising Spike-specific TCR breadth and depth.

Sequencing was performed with immunoSEQ multiplex PCR; in TCRdb, only in-frame clones are kept and a portion is missing. The sample includes about 130,000 clones, about 90% of them seen just once. Germline loops: CDR1 SQVTM, CDR2 ANQGSEA. The CDR3 covers 12 residues. Trimming took 1 base from V and 5 from J, leaving 8 bases between them. Of note for this clone: No antigen is known for it.

The sequence was collected from an adult in good health. The material sequenced was peripheral blood, taken on day 0 of AZD1222 vaccination. The chain carries TRBV29-1 and TRBJ1-2; D is unresolved. CDR3 bases: TGCAGCGTTGAAGTCCGGGAGTATGGCTACACCTTC. Translation: CSVEVREYGYTF.